These 32 T cell receptor beta chains came from one sample sequenced in a study of cytomegalovirus exposure and HLA in healthy donors. It was with 60 Vbeta and 13 Jbeta primers that the PCR ran. Profiling relied on immunoSEQ multiplex PCR, and the TCRdb table lists in-frame clones only, not all of them. Of about 130,000 clones listed, just under 80% are singletons. Specimen: PBMCs. These receptors originate from a man aged 25 to 40 in good health and CMV-seronegative.

The rearrangement uses TRBV19 and TRBJ1-5, with 7 bases matching TRBD1. This CDR3 spans 16 amino acids. Trimming cost V 3 bases and J 3 bases; bases outside gene matches: 8. The germline V gene has CDR1 LNHDA and CDR2 SQIVND (reference sequence). This CDR3 reads CASSISQGLHNQPQHF. The CDR3 DNA reads TGTGCCAGTAGTATCTCACAGGGGTTGCACAATCAGCCCCAGCATTTT. Filled out from reference TRBV19 and TRBJ1-5, the complete variable domain reads DGGITQSPKYLFRKEGQNVTLSCEQNLNHDAMYWYRQDPGQGLRLIYYSQIVNDFQKGDIAEGYSVSREKKESFPLTVTSAQKNPTAFYLCASSISQGLHNQPQHFGDGTRLSIL.

The chain combines TRBV25-1 with TRBJ2-7, with 7 bases identical to TRBD2. Germline values: CDR1 MGHDK, CDR2 SYGVNS. V trimming: 7 bases; J trimming: 2 bases; junction bases outside the gene matches: 11. This CDR3 is built from 15 residues. The CDR3 bases are TGTGCCAGCACCTCCCGGGGGGAGAGGACCTACGAGCAGTACTTC. Protein: CASTSRGERTYEQYF.

The chain uses TRBV2 and TRBJ2-7; tentatively, D is TRBD2 (5 bases). The germline gives CDR1 SNHLY, CDR2 FYNNEI. Trimming cost V 1 base and J 7 bases, with 11 bases left between them. The CDR3 runs 13 residues. The DNA of the CDR3 is TGTGCCAGCAGTGAAGGTTTGTCGGGAGAGCAGTACTTC. Translation: CASSEGLSGEQYF. Full variable domain (rest looked up from reference TRBV2 and TRBJ2-7): EPEVTQTPSHQVTQMGQEVILRCVPISNHLYFYWYRQILGQKVEFLVSFYNNEISEKSEIFDDQFSVERPDGSNFTLKIRSTKLEDSAMYFCASSEGLSGEQYFGPGTRLTVT.

In its sample, this clone was seen once. The rearrangement links TRBV19 to TRBJ2-5; TRBD2 aligns across 12 bases. This CDR3 has 16 residues. The trim removed 4 bases at V and 1 base at J, leaving 4 bases unmatched. CDR1 is LNHDA, CDR2 SQIVND, per germline (reference sequence). CDR3 sequence: CASSNGLAGIQETQYF. DNA of the CDR3: TGTGCCAGTAGTAATGGACTAGCGGGAATCCAAGAGACCCAGTACTTC.

This clone showed up just once. The chain combines TRBV9 with TRBJ1-2, with 7 bases that match TRBD1. V lost 4 bases and J lost 2; bases outside the gene matches: 8. Germline CDR1 and CDR2: SGDLS and YYNGEE. The CDR3 extends over 15 amino acids. The CDR3 sequence is CASSPHRGLNYGYTF. The CDR3 region has the DNA TGTGCCAGCAGCCCGCACAGGGGCCTGAACTATGGCTACACCTTC.

The chain recombines TRBV18 with TRBJ1-5; possibly TRBD1 for D (5 bases). Trimming removed 0 bases at V and 3 bases at J, with 9 bases between. This CDR3 has 15 residues. The germline gives CDR1 KGHSH, CDR2 LQKENI. Here the CDR3 DNA reads TGTGCCAGCTCACCACCACAAGGGGCCAATCAGCCCCAGCATTTT. As protein: CASSPPQGANQPQHF.

This clone was picked up one time. The V gene is TRBV15, the J gene TRBJ2-3; D uncertain. The germline CDR1 and CDR2 sequences are LNHNV and YYDKDF (reference sequence). The CDR3 is made up of 13 amino acids. The ends were cut back, 2 bases at V and 3 bases at J, with 6 bases in the middle. The CDR3: CATSRPLTDTQYF. The DNA for the CDR3 is TGTGCCACCAGCAGACCCCTGACAGATACGCAGTATTTT. Drawing the rest from reference TRBV15 and TRBJ2-3, the complete variable domain is DAMVIQNPRYQVTQFGKPVTLSCSQTLNHNVMYWYQQKSSQAPKLLFHYYDKDFNNEADTPDNFQSRRPNTSFCFLDIRSPGLGDTAMYLCATSRPLTDTQYFGPGTRLTVL.

This clone occurred once. V gene TRBV2 combines with J gene TRBJ2-7; a weak D match, TRBD1 (6 bases). Trimming left V 3 bases short and J 2 bases short, with 8 bases between. CDR3 size: 13 residues. The germline V gene encodes CDR1 SNHLY and CDR2 FYNNEI. CDR3 sequence reads: CASSEWDTYEQYF. The CDR3 DNA reads as TGTGCCAGCAGTGAGTGGGACACCTACGAGCAGTACTTC.

This clone was observed a few times. The chain has TRBV2 and TRBJ1-2; 7 bases agree with TRBD1. Germline CDR1 and CDR2: SNHLY and FYNNEI. CDR3 size: 12 residues. V shed 3 bases, J shed 6 bases, and the junction held 1 base outside the gene matches. CDR3 region: CASSDRGNGYTF. The CDR3 nucleotides read TGTGCCAGCAGTGACAGGGGGAATGGCTACACCTTC. The full variable domain, rest sourced from reference TRBV2 and TRBJ1-2, is EPEVTQTPSHQVTQMGQEVILRCVPISNHLYFYWYRQILGQKVEFLVSFYNNEISEKSEIFDDQFSVERPDGSNFTLKIRSTKLEDSAMYFCASSDRGNGYTFGSGTRLTVV.

The chain uses TRBV5-1 and TRBJ2-5; 7 nucleotides match TRBD1. Germline V gene data show CDR1 as SGHRS and CDR2 as YFSETQ. The CDR3 runs 16 residues. The junction had 9 bases not matched to a gene; V was cut back by 4 bases and J by 0 bases. The CDR3, as DNA: TGCGCCAGCAGCAAAATCGGACAGGTGTACCAAGAGACCCAGTACTTC. It encodes CASSKIGQVYQETQYF. The full variable domain, its missing parts supplied by reference TRBV5-1 and TRBJ2-5, is KAGVTQTPRYLIKTRGQQVTLSCSPISGHRSVSWYQQTPGQGLQFLFEYFSETQRNKGNFPGRFSGRQFSNSRSEMNVSTLELGDSALYLCASSKIGQVYQETQYFGPGTRLLVL.

This clone appeared a single time. The chain is built from TRBV29-1 and TRBJ2-1; TRBD2 matches 14 bases. The CDR3 length is 18 residues. Germline V gene lookup returns CDR1 SQVTM and CDR2 ANQGSEA. The V gene end was trimmed by 4 bases and the J gene end by 1 base; junction bases not matched to a gene: 9. The CDR3 sequence is CSVGGGTSGSRSYNEQFF. The CDR3 coding sequence is TGCAGCGTTGGGGGGGGGACTAGCGGGAGTCGGTCCTACAATGAGCAGTTCTTC.

The chain links TRBV5-6 to TRBJ2-4; 9 bases line up with TRBD1. Unmatched junction bases numbered 13, after V lost 2 bases and J lost 7 bases. The CDR3 has 17 residues. CDR1 is SGHDT, CDR2 YYEEEE, per germline. CDR3 sequence: CASSFTRYDRGENIQYF. CDR3 DNA sequence: TGTGCCAGCAGCTTCACCCGCTATGACAGGGGGGAGAACATTCAGTACTTC. Drawing the rest from reference TRBV5-6 and TRBJ2-4, the complete variable domain is DAGVTQSPTHLIKTRGQQVTLRCSPKSGHDTVSWYQQALGQGPQFIFQYYEEEERQRGNFPDRFSGHQFPNYSSELNVNALLLGDSALYLCASSFTRYDRGENIQYFGAGTRLSVL.

V and J are TRBV7-9 and TRBJ2-6; weak D call: TRBD1 (6 bases). Trimming removed 6 bases at V and 4 bases at J, with 10 bases between. The CDR3 covers 14 residues. Germline CDR1 and CDR2: SEHNR and FQNEAQ (reference sequence). CDR3 amino acids: CASSTGRGANVLTF. The CDR3 region has the DNA TGTGCCAGCAGTACAGGGAGAGGGGCCAACGTCCTGACTTTC.

The genes are TRBV5-4 and TRBJ2-5, with a tentative D call TRBD1 (6 bases). The end of the DNA aligns better with TRBJ2-7, so the J call may be wrong. The length of the CDR3 is 14 residues. Per the germline V gene, CDR1 is SGHNT and CDR2 is YYREEE (reference sequence). CDR3 sequence: CASSLGTDTYEQYF. The CDR3 bases are TGTGCCAGCAGCTTGGGGACAGACACCTACGAGCAGTACTTC.

This clone was recorded a few times. The genes are TRBV7-9 and TRBJ1-4; TRBD1 agrees at 8 bases. The germline CDR1 and CDR2 sequences are SEHNR and FQNEAQ (reference sequence). This CDR3 comprises 14 residues. Losses at the gene ends were 5 bases for V and 5 bases for J; bases not matched to a gene: 4. CDR3 nucleotide sequence: TGTGCCAGCAGCGTGACAGGGGTAAATGAAAAACTGTTTTTT. Translating it yields CASSVTGVNEKLFF. Together with reference TRBV7-9 and TRBJ1-4, the CDR3 gives the full variable domain: DTGVSQNPRHKITKRGQNVTFRCDPISEHNRLYWYRQTLGQGPEFLTYFQNEAQLEKSRLLSDRFSAERPKGSFSTLEIQRTEQGDSAMYLCASSVTGVNEKLFFGSGTQLSVL.

The chain uses TRBV6-1 and TRBJ1-1; a possible D gene is TRBD1 (6 bases). The V end was cut by 4 bases, the J end by 10 bases, with 13 bases between. This CDR3 is built from 12 residues. Germline CDR1 reads MNHNS; CDR2 reads SASEGT. CDR3 sequence (DNA): TGTGCCAGCAGTGCCAGGGGCGGCCTAGCTTTCTTT. The encoded protein is CASSARGGLAFF.

The genes are TRBV2 and TRBJ1-2, with 7 bases identical to TRBD1. Germline CDR1 reads SNHLY; CDR2 reads FYNNEI. The CDR3 runs to 13 residues. Trimming took 7 bases from V and 4 from J; bases not matched to a gene: 6. CDR3 residues: CASNRDSAYGYTF. CDR3 nucleotide sequence: TGTGCCAGCAATCGGGACAGCGCCTATGGCTACACCTTC. Complete variable domain (other parts from reference TRBV2 and TRBJ1-2): EPEVTQTPSHQVTQMGQEVILRCVPISNHLYFYWYRQILGQKVEFLVSFYNNEISEKSEIFDDQFSVERPDGSNFTLKIRSTKLEDSAMYFCASNRDSAYGYTFGSGTRLTVV.

The V and J genes are TRBV6-5 and TRBJ2-1; TRBD2 matches 7 bases. V lost 6 bases and J lost 8; bases outside the gene matches: 10. Per germline, CDR1 MNHEY and CDR2 SVGAGI. This CDR3 comprises 14 residues. CDR3 in amino acids: CASRRAGVHHEQFF. The CDR3 coding sequence is TGTGCCAGCAGAAGGGCGGGAGTCCACCATGAGCAGTTCTTC.

The V call is TRBV29-1, the J call TRBJ1-2, with unresolved D. The V gene's germline CDR1 is SQVTM and CDR2 ANQGSEA. The CDR3 has 14 amino acids. V shed 4 bases and J shed 2 bases, with 14 bases lying between them. CDR3: CSVGHTTINYGYTF. The CDR3 region has the DNA TGCAGCGTTGGTCACACAACGATAAACTATGGCTACACCTTC.

The J gene is TRBJ1-1, the V gene TRBV7-9, with D perhaps matching TRBD1 (5 bases). CDR1 is SEHNR and CDR2 is FQNEAQ in the germline V gene (reference sequence). Deletions cut 5 bases from V and 1 base from J, with 14 bases between. This CDR3 spans 15 amino acids. CDR3 protein: CASSLSGGGNTEAFF. The CDR3 DNA sequence: TGTGCCAGCAGCCTTAGTGGGGGAGGGAACACTGAAGCTTTCTTT.

The chain employs TRBV13 and TRBJ2-3; no clear D. Per the germline V gene, CDR1 is PRHDT and CDR2 is FYEKMQ (reference sequence). CDR3 length: 13 amino acids. V lost 1 base, J lost 7 bases, and 9 bases lay in between. The CDR3 sequence: CASSLAPTHTQYF. For the CDR3, the DNA is TGTGCCAGCAGCTTAGCCCCGACACATACGCAGTATTTT.

CDR3 coding DNA: TGTGCCAGCAGCACCACGGGCCAGATCTTAATCAGGGCCCCCTACGAGCAGTACTTC. Translated, it gives CASSTTGQILIRAPYEQYF. The rearrangement links TRBV5-6 to TRBJ2-7; D is perhaps TRBD1 (5 bases). The V and J ends lost 4 bases and 2 bases respectively, with 28 bases between them. The CDR3 is made up of 19 amino acids. Germline CDR1 reads SGHDT; CDR2 reads YYEEEE.

This clone was counted only a few times. The chain employs TRBV7-9 and TRBJ1-2, with TRBD1 as a possible D gene (6 bases). Trimming shortened V by 5 bases and J by 2 bases, and 12 bases separated the two germline ends. This CDR3 comprises 14 residues. From germline, CDR1 is SEHNR and CDR2 FQNEAQ (reference sequence). In DNA, the CDR3 is TGTGCCAGCAGCCCCCTCCAGGGGAACTATGGCTACACCTTC. Its protein is CASSPLQGNYGYTF.

This clone is a singleton in its sample. V and J are TRBV5-5 and TRBJ1-1, with TRBD1 as a possible D gene (5 bases). This CDR3 is built from 14 residues. Trimming shortened V by 0 bases and J by 6 bases, and 12 bases separated the two germline ends. Germline lookup yields CDR1 SGHKS and CDR2 YYEKEE (reference sequence). This CDR3 reads CASSLDPGSAEAFF. The CDR3 nucleotides are TGTGCCAGCAGCTTGGACCCAGGGTCGGCTGAAGCTTTCTTT.

For the CDR3, the DNA is TGTGCCAGCAGTTTGGGCCCAACTAATGAAAAACTGTTTTTT. Translation: CASSLGPTNEKLFF. The chain links TRBV28 to TRBJ1-4; D is ambiguous. V shed 3 bases and J shed 0 bases, with 5 bases lying between them. In germline, CDR1 is MDHEN, CDR2 SYDVKM. CDR3 length: 14 residues.

The J gene is TRBJ2-5, the V gene TRBV25-1; the D gene is possibly TRBD1 (6 bases). The J call may be wrong; the DNA end is better matched by TRBJ2-7. The CDR3 is 15 residues long. Per germline, CDR1 MGHDK and CDR2 SYGVNS. The CDR3 DNA reads as TGTGCCAGCAGTCCACGCCAGGACAGAGTCTACGAGCAGTACTTC. It is translated as CASSPRQDRVYEQYF.

V and J are TRBV2 and TRBJ2-1; 11 bases align to TRBD2. The CDR3 totals 14 residues. Trimming removed 4 bases from V and 4 bases from J; junction bases left unmatched: 0. Germline loops: CDR1 SNHLY, CDR2 FYNNEI. CDR3 amino acids: CASSGLAGYNEQFF. For the CDR3, the DNA is TGTGCCAGCAGTGGACTAGCGGGATACAATGAGCAGTTCTTC. The whole variable domain, filled in from reference TRBV2 and TRBJ2-1, reads EPEVTQTPSHQVTQMGQEVILRCVPISNHLYFYWYRQILGQKVEFLVSFYNNEISEKSEIFDDQFSVERPDGSNFTLKIRSTKLEDSAMYFCASSGLAGYNEQFFGPGTRLTVL.

Only a few counts were recorded for this clone. The sample has other DNA sequences that encode this CDR3 too. V usage is TRBV9 and J usage is TRBJ1-5; 8 nucleotides agree with TRBD1. The ends lost 3 bases at V and 3 bases at J; junction bases unmatched: 5. CDR3 size: 15 residues. CDR1 is SGDLS, CDR2 YYNGEE, per germline. This CDR3 is CASSAGQGPNQPQHF. CDR3 sequence (DNA): TGTGCCAGCAGCGCCGGACAGGGACCCAATCAGCCCCAGCATTTT.

This sequence joins TRBV7-9 and TRBJ2-5, with 10 bases identical to TRBD1. The germline gives CDR1 SEHNR, CDR2 FQNEAQ (reference sequence). Losses at the gene ends were 5 bases for V and 1 base for J; bases not matched to a gene: 4. The CDR3 consists of 15 residues. The CDR3 nucleotides read TGTGCCAGCAGCCTGGGACAGGGGCTCCAAGAGACCCAGTACTTC. Encoded protein: CASSLGQGLQETQYF.

The gene calls are TRBV13 and TRBJ2-1, with D unresolved. Germline V gene sequence: CDR1 PRHDT, CDR2 FYEKMQ (reference sequence). This CDR3 is 14 amino acids long. The germline V and J ends were trimmed by 1 base and 4 bases, with 8 bases remaining between them. DNA of the CDR3: TGTGCCAGCAGCTTAGTTACGGTTTACAATGAGCAGTTCTTC. It specifies CASSLVTVYNEQFF.

The chain has TRBV6-6 and TRBJ2-3; TRBD2 is a possible D gene (6 bases). CDR3 size: 16 residues. Trimming pared 2 bases from V and 0 bases from J, leaving 12 bases between. CDR1 is MNHNY and CDR2 is SVGAGI in the germline V gene (reference sequence). CDR3 region: CASSYGGATSTDTQYF. The DNA for the CDR3 is TGTGCCAGCAGTTACGGCGGGGCGACTAGCACAGATACGCAGTATTTT.

This clone was recorded once. The V gene is TRBV6-1, the J gene TRBJ2-7; TRBD2 matches at 13 bases. The CDR3 totals 16 residues. Per germline, CDR1 MNHNS and CDR2 SASEGT. The ends lost 1 base at V and 3 bases at J; junction bases unmatched: 3. CDR3 sequence: CASSEGLAGGLYEQYF. In nucleotides, the CDR3 is TGTGCCAGCAGTGAAGGACTAGCGGGGGGTCTCTACGAGCAGTACTTC.